One and the same sample provided the 6 T cell receptor beta chains below, sequenced in a study of radiation and T cells in renal cell carcinoma (dated by TCRdb to 2019 to 2021). The sample's time point, from its label and the paper: baseline pretreatment blood. Sample treatment or condition, as interpreted from the label and publication: 15 Gy SBRT to primary tumor, nephrectomy 4 weeks later. Libraries were built with the immunoSEQ multiplex PCR assay. Not all clones reach the TCRdb copy of this immuneACCESS table, which keeps in-frame sequences only. Checked studies attribute under half of the gap to unresolved V genes and leave the rest unexplained. This sample lists 120,000 to 150,000 clones; roughly 90% were detected once. Around 4.1% of the sample belongs to the ten largest clones. Sequenced here: blood, sampled from a patient whose treatment included radiotherapy and nephrectomy. These receptors all stem from a woman between 65 and 79 years old with renal cell carcinoma.

V gene TRBV11-3 combines with J gene TRBJ2-3; no reliable D call. CDR3 length: 12 amino acids. Germline loops: CDR1 SGHNT, CDR2 YENEEA. The V and J ends lost 3 bases and 5 bases respectively, with 6 bases between them. The CDR3 region has the DNA TGTGCCAGCAGCTTTGGAGAAGATACGCAGTATTTT. Its protein product is CASSFGEDTQYF.

The chain has TRBV11-2 and TRBJ1-2; D is unclear. V shed 5 bases and J shed 6 bases, with 13 bases lying between them. The CDR3 has 13 amino acids. Germline CDR1 reads SGHAT; CDR2 reads FQNNGV. CDR3 in DNA: TGTGCCAGCAGCCACCGGTCGGATGATGGCTACACCTTC. It translates to CASSHRSDDGYTF.

The genes are TRBV27 and TRBJ1-1; 8 nucleotides line up with TRBD1. CDR3 length equals 16 residues. Germline V CDR1 and CDR2: MNHEY, SMNVEV (reference sequence). Losses at the gene ends were 2 bases for V and 6 bases for J; bases not matched to a gene: 11. The CDR3 is CASSLSNGQGIPEAFF. The CDR3 DNA reads as TGTGCCAGCAGTTTAAGTAATGGACAGGGTATACCTGAAGCTTTCTTT.

This rearrangement joins TRBV5-1 to TRBJ1-1; 7 bases are a match to TRBD1. V dropped 1 base and J dropped 0; count of bases not matched to a gene: 9. In germline, CDR1 is SGHRS, CDR2 YFSETQ. The CDR3 has 17 residues. CDR3 region: CASSLWARTGMNTEAFF. In nucleotides, the CDR3 is TGCGCCAGCAGCTTGTGGGCGAGGACAGGTATGAACACTGAAGCTTTCTTT.

The chain joins TRBV6-5 to TRBJ1-2; 10 nucleotides match TRBD1. V was pared by 4 bases and J by 9 bases, with 8 bases of the junction left unmatched. The length of the CDR3 is 14 residues. Germline V CDR1 and CDR2: MNHEY, SVGAGI. The CDR3 spells CASSFPGQGSSYTF. In nucleotides, the CDR3 is TGTGCCAGCAGTTTCCCGGGACAGGGGAGTAGCTACACCTTC.

The chain joins TRBV7-9 to TRBJ1-2; 8 nucleotides align to TRBD1. Germline loops: CDR1 SEHNR, CDR2 FQNEAQ (reference sequence). The J segment lost 8 bases and the V segment lost 5 bases, leaving 7 bases of the junction unmatched. The CDR3 spans 13 residues. This chain's CDR3 is CASSPRQGNGYTF. The CDR3 DNA sequence: TGTGCCAGCAGCCCTCGACAGGGGAACGGCTACACCTTC.